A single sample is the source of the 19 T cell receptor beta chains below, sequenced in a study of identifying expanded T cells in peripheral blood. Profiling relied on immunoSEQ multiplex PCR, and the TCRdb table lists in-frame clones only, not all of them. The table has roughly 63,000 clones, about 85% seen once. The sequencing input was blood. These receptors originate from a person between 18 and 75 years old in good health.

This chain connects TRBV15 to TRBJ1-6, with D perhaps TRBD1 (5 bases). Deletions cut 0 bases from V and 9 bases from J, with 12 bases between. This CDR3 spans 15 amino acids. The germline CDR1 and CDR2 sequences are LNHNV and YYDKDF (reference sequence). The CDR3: CATSREGDGGSPLHF. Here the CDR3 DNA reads TGTGCCACCAGCAGAGAAGGGGACGGTGGTTCACCCCTCCACTTT.

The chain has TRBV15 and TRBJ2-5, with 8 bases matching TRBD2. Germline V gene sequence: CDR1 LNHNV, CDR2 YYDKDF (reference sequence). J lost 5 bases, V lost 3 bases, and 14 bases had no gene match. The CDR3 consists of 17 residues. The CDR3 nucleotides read TGTGCCACCAGCAGGTTCGAAAAGACTAGCGTGCAGGAGACCCAGTACTTC. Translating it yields CATSRFEKTSVQETQYF.

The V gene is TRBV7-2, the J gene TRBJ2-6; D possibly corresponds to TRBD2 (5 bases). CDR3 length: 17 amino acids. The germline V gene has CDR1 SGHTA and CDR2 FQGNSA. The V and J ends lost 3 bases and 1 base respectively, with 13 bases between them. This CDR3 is CASSLTIPGSGANVLTF. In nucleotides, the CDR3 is TGTGCCAGCAGCTTGACTATTCCGGGGTCTGGGGCCAACGTCCTGACTTTC.

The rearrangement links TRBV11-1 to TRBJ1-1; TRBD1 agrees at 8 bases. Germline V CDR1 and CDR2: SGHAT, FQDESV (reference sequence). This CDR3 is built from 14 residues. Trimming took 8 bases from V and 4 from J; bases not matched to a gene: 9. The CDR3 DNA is TGTGCCAGCGATTCCCGGACAGGGATCACTGAAGCTTTCTTT. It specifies CASDSRTGITEAFF.

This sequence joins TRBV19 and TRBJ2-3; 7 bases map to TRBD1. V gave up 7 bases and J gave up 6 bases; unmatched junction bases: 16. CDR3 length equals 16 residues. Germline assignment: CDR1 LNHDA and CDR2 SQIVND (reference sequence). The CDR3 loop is CASTPDREKPPDTQYF. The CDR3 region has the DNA TGTGCCAGTACCCCCGACAGGGAAAAACCACCGGATACGCAGTATTTT.

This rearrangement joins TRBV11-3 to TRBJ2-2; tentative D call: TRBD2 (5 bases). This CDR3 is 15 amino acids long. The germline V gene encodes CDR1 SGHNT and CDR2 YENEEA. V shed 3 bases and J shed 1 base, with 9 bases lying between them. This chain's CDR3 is CASSFGDRNTGELFF. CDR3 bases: TGTGCCAGCAGCTTCGGGGATAGGAACACCGGGGAGCTGTTTTTT.

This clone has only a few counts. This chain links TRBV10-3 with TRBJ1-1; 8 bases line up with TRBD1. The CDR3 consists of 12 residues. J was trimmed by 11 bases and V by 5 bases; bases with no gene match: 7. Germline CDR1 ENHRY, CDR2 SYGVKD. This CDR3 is CAISPDRERAFF. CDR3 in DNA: TGTGCCATCAGTCCGGACAGGGAAAGGGCTTTCTTT.

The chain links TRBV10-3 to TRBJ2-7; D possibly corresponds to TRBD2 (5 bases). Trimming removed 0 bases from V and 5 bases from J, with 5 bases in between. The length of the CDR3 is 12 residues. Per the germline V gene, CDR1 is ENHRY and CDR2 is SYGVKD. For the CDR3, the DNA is TGTGCCATCAGTGAGTCCGGGAACGAGCAGTACGTC. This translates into CAISESGNEQYV.

DNA of the CDR3: TGTGCCAGCAGTCCCGCCGGGACTAGACGCTACACCGGGGAGCTGTTTTTT. This sequence encodes CASSPAGTRRYTGELFF. The V call is TRBV28, the J call TRBJ2-2, with 8 bases that match TRBD2. J was trimmed by 3 bases and V by 5 bases; bases with no gene match: 11. The CDR3 runs 17 residues. Germline CDR1 is MDHEN and CDR2 is SYDVKM.

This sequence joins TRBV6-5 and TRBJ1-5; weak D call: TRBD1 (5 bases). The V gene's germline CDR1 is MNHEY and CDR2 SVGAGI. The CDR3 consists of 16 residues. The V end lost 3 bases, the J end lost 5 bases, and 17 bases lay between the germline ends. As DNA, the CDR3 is TGTGCCAGCAGTTATGGTCTTCGGGACCGACATCAGCCCCAGCATTTT. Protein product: CASSYGLRDRHQPQHF.

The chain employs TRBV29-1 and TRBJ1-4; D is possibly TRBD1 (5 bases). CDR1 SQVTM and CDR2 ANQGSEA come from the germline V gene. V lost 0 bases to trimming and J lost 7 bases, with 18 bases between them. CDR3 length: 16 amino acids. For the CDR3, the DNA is TGCAGCGTTGAAGAAGGGTCGGCAGGGAGGGGTGAAAAACTGTTTTTT. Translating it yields CSVEEGSAGRGEKLFF.

CDR3 region: CASSPQDGGYTF. In DNA form, the CDR3 reads TGTGCCAGCTCACCCCAAGATGGTGGCTACACCTTC. The gene calls are TRBV18 and TRBJ1-2; D gene unclear. Germline CDR1 and CDR2: KGHSH and LQKENI. The CDR3 spans 12 residues. With 3 bases removed from V and 7 bases from J, the gap between germline ends came to 9 bases.

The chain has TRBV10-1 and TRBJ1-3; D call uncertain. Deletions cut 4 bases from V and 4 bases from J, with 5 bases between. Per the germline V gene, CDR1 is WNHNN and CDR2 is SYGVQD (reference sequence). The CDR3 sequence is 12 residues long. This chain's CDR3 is CASSGQGNTIYF. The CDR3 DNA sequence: TGCGCCAGCAGTGGGCAGGGAAACACCATATATTTT.

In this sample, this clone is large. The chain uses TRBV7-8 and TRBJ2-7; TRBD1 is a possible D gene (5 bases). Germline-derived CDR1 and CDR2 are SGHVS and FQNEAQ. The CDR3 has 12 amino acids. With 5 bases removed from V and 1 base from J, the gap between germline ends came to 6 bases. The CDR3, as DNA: TGTGCCAGCAGCCACAGGTCCTACGAGCAGTACTTC. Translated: CASSHRSYEQYF. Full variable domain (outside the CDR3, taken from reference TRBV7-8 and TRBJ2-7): GAGVSQSPRYKVAKRGQDVALRCDPISGHVSLFWYQQALGQGPEFLTYFQNEAQLDKSGLPSDRFFAERPEGSVSTLKIQRTQQEDSAVYLCASSHRSYEQYFGPGTRLTVT.

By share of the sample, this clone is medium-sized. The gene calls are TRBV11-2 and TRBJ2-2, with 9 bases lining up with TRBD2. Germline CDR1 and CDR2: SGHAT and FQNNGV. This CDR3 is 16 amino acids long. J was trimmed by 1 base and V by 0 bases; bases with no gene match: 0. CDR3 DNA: TGTGCCAGCAGCTTAGAAGCGGGAGGGAACACCGGGGAGCTGTTTTTT. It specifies CASSLEAGGNTGELFF. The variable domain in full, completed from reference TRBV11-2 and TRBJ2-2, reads EAGVAQSPRYKIIEKRQSVAFWCNPISGHATLYWYQQILGQGPKLLIQFQNNGVVDDSQLPKDRFSAERLKGVDSTLKIQPAKLEDSAVYLCASSLEAGGNTGELFFGEGSRLTVL.

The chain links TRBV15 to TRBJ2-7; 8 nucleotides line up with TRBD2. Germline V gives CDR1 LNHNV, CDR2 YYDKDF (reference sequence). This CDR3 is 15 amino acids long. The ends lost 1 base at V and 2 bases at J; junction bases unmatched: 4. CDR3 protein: CATSRAGGLAYEQYV. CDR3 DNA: TGTGCCACCAGCAGAGCGGGAGGGTTGGCCTACGAGCAGTACGTC.

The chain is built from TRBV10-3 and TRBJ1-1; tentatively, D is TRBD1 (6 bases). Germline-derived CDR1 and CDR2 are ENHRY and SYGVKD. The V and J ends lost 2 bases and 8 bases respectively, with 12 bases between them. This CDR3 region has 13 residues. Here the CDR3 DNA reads TGTGCCATCAGTGAGGGGACATTAGGCGAAGCTTTCTTT. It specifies CAISEGTLGEAFF.

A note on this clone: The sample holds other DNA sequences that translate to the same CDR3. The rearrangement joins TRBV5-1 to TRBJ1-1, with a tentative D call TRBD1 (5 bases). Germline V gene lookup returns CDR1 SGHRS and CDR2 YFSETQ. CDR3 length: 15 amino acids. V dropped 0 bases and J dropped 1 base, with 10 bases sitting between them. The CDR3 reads CASSLDGQGNTEAFF. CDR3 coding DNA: TGCGCCAGCAGCTTGGATGGGCAGGGGAACACTGAAGCTTTCTTT.

The CDR3 region is CASSQDRGLEQYF. DNA for the CDR3: TGCGCCAGCAGCCAAGATCGGGGGTTGGAGCAGTACTTC. The rearrangement uses TRBV4-3 and TRBJ2-7; a weak D match, TRBD2 (6 bases). CDR1 and CDR2 (germline): LGHNA, YSLEER. The length of the CDR3 is 13 residues. The ends were cut back, 0 bases at V and 7 bases at J, with 10 bases in the middle.